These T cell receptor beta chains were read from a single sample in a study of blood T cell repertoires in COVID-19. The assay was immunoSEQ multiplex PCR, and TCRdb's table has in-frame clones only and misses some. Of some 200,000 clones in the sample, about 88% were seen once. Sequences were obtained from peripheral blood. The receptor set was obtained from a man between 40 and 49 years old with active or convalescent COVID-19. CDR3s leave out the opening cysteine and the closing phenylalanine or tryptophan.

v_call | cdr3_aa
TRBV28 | ASSFPPGQGNGYT
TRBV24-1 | ATSDHLGGQETQY
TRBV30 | AWSTRGVANTEAF
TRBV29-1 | SVDLRRGVKGYT
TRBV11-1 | ASSWLHTYEQY
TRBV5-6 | ASRSTGGDYGYT
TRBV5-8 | ASSLRWGLTDTQY
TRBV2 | ASSEFGRGQETQY
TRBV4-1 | ASSQEGQGAIGGYT
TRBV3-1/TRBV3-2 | ATGQYNEQF
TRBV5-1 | ASRTGDHNNSPLH
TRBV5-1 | ASSLAGGGRSSYEQY
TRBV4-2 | ASSQPESNNNSPLH
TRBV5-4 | ASSKSQNRGRRNTQY
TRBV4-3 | ASSQVTGSGANVLT
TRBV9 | ASSAGSGGTSGNTIY
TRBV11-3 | ASSSRAGGREGTDTQY
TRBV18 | ASSPLGQGDYGYT
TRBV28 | ASSFGSGTEAF
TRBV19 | ASSFGQGLSSYEQY
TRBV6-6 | ASSRNPSTGGYLLSYGYT
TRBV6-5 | ASSYEAGATYGYT
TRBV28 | ASSPRTSGRLNEQF
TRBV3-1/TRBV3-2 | ASSLEPTGNHGYT
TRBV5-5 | ASSFFSGRPPNTGELF
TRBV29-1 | SVLRELNQPQH
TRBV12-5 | ASGKTLGISGNTIY
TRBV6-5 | ASSEYGYT
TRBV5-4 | ASSFGLAGGIVTDTQY
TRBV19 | ASSSTSGLATGELF
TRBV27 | ASKSGTHSGNTIY
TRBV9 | ASSVAGQETYEQY
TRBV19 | ASSREGLYNEQF
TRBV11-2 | ASSLQPAGGNEQF
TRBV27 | ASSPDPIAGNTIY
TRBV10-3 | AISDRNSGNTIY
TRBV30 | AWRSGGRDEQY
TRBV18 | ASSPNRGGGTEAF
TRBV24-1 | ATSDHRGGELF
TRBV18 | ASSRGTEETQY
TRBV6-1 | ASSEGPIYERY
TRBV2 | ASSEQGNLGYT
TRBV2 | ASRTSGVYEQY
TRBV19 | ASSIGAGVYTEAF
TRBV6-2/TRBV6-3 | ASSPRRLQQETQY
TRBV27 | ASSLTQGTEAF
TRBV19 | ASSILAGSDYEQY
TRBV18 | ASSPPTGLNTEAF
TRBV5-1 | ASSIGGNEQY
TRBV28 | ASSFGSPEGIQY
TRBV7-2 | ASSLGQRAGIQY
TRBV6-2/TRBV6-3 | ASSYRRQDKRETQY
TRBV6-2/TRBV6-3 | ASSYSVDSYSGNTIY
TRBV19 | ASSTGGGRSPLH
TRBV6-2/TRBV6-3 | ASSTDRDANYEQY
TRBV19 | ASSIPQGIIYGYT
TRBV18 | ASSPLTGDRYEQY